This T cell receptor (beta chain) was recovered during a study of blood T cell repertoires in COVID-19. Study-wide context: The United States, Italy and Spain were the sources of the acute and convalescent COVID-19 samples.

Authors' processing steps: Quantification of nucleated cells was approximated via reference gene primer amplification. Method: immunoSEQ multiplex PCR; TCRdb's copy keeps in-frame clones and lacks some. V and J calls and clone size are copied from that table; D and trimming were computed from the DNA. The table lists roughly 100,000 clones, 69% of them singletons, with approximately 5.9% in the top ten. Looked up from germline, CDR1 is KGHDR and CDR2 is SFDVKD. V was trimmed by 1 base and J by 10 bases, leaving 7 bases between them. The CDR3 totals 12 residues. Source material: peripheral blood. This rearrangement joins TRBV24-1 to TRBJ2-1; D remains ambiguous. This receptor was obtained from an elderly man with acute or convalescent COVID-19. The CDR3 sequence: CATSDFNLEQFF. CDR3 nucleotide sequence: TGTGCCACCAGTGATTTCAATCTAGAGCAGTTCTTC.